These T cell receptor beta chains were read from a single sample in a study of vaccination effects on CD4 cells after COVID-19. Clones were sequenced by immunoSEQ multiplex PCR, and TCRdb holds only the in-frame ones, with some missing. The sample lists about 25,000 clones, around 70% occurring once. For these TCRs, the target antigens are not known. The material sequenced was CD4+ T cells from PBMCs cultured with SARS-CoV-2 spike peptides, taken after COVID-19 vaccination. Receptors were obtained from a human donor who received a COVID-19 vaccine. Both conserved end residues are part of each CDR3. The D gene is left open where the match is weak.

TRBJ1-5,-,TRBV10-2,CASSPEGDQPQHF
TRBJ2-2,-,TRBV6-5,CASSYTEGRIGELFF
TRBJ2-7,-,TRBV30,CAWSNTNGYEQYF
TRBJ1-6,-,TRBV7-8,CASSSLLRARYHNSPLHF
TRBJ2-7,-,TRBV18,CASSPSAGHSSYEQYF
TRBJ2-2,-,TRBV3-1/TRBV3-2,CASSQLSTGELFF
TRBJ1-3,-,TRBV11-2,CASSLMTDLNTIYF
TRBJ2-1,TRBD1,TRBV14,CASSQVIGTGSYNEQFF
TRBJ2-2,TRBD1,TRBV2,CASRKGQGVRELFF
TRBJ1-6,-,TRBV6-4,CASSPGGSGVSPLHF
TRBJ1-5,-,TRBV5-5,CASSLAGTLSNQPQHF
TRBJ1-6,-,TRBV11-2,CASSLTDSNNSPLHF
TRBJ1-1,-,TRBV4-1,CASSQVIRSSTEAFF
TRBJ2-6,-,TRBV3-1/TRBV3-2,CASSQGSVSGANVLTF
TRBJ2-1,-,TRBV6-1,CASSEALSGPYNEQFF
TRBJ1-2,TRBD1,TRBV5-6,CASSLDRGSRYTF
TRBJ2-2,-,TRBV5-1,CASSLEVAPNTGELFF
TRBJ2-2,TRBD2,TRBV5-1,CASSPVAGGVTGELFF
TRBJ1-2,-,TRBV7-8,CASSLASVKQYYGYTF
TRBJ1-1,TRBD1,TRBV12-3/TRBV12-4,CASRNRGYTEAFF
TRBJ2-1,TRBD1,TRBV6-5,CASRPPGQGKQFF
TRBJ2-1,-,TRBV5-1,CASSLGGSSSYNEQFF
TRBJ1-2,-,TRBV19,CASSWEQGIYGYTF
TRBJ2-2,TRBD2,TRBV15,CATSGWGTTSNTGELFF
TRBJ2-4,-,TRBV5-4,CASSTDFRGNIQYF
TRBJ1-4,-,TRBV27,CASSFGATEGGVKLFF
TRBJ2-4,-,TRBV29-1,CSVARPRDGIQYF
TRBJ1-6,-,TRBV27,CASSFRERTNSPLHF
TRBJ2-1,TRBD1,TRBV19,CASSISRGRVYNEQFF
TRBJ2-1,TRBD2,TRBV18,CASSNSALAGVIEQFF
TRBJ2-7,-,TRBV5-5,CASSLSGTSFYEQYF
TRBJ2-5,-,TRBV2,CASSERRGETQYF
TRBJ1-4,-,TRBV3-1/TRBV3-2,CASSRGGYNEKLFF